This TCR beta chain was sequenced in a study of identical twins. It was template switching that added a universal primer site, and there were unique molecular identifiers on the cDNA. TCRdb called the 5' RACE reads again in MiXCR, with one record for every CDR3 protein. The table lists roughly 1.6 million distinct CDR3 sequences, less than 40% of them singletons, with over 0.25% in the top ten. The study's findings and limits: Fewer insertions were carried by abundant cord blood beta clonotypes, but none was seen in memory repertoires. The same donors were not followed; conclusions instead depended on cross-sectional statistical analysis. Zero-insertion analyses could be partly confounded by invariant MAIT and iNKT cells.

Concerning this clonotype: What it binds is unknown. Its ends do not fully match the called genes, so a read error is possible.

CDR1 is LGHNA, CDR2 YNFKEQ, per germline. The CDR3 is 13 amino acids. The sequence was collected from a newborn girl in good health. Sequenced: cord blood. The V and J genes are TRBV4-2 and TRBJ1-5; 7 bases fit TRBD1. DNA of the CDR3: TGTGCCAGTAGCCGGGACAGAAGTCAGCCCCGGCATTTT. It codes for CASSRDRSQPRHF.